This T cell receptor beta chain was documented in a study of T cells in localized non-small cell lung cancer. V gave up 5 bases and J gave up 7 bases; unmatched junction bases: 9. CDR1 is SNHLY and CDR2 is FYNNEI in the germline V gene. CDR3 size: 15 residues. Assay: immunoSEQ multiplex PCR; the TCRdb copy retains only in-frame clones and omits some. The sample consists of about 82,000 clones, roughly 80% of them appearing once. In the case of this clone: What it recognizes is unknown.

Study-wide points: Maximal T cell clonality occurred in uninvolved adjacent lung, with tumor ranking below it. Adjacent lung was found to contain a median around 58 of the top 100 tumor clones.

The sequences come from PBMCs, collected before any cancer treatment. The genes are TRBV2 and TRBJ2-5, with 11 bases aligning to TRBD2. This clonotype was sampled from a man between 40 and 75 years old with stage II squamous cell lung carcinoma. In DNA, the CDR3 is TGTGCCAGCAGTCCTCTAGCGGGAGGATCTGGGACCCAGTACTTC. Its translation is CASSPLAGGSGTQYF.